The 25 T cell receptor beta chains listed next were all sequenced from one sample in a study of cytomegalovirus exposure and HLA in healthy donors. The PCR had 60 Vbeta and 13 Jbeta primers. Sequencing was performed with immunoSEQ multiplex PCR; in TCRdb, only in-frame clones are kept and a portion is missing. The sample consists of about 130,000 clones, roughly 70% of them appearing once. Sequenced sample: PBMCs. These TCRs come from a man between 18 and 29 years old in good health and CMV-seropositive.

The table lists this clone with a count of one. The rearrangement joins TRBV27 to TRBJ1-5, with 7 bases matching TRBD1. This CDR3 contains 16 residues. The J segment lost 0 bases and the V segment lost 1 base, leaving 3 bases of the junction unmatched. Germline assignment: CDR1 MNHEY and CDR2 SMNVEV (reference sequence). CDR3 in amino acids: CASSLYGTASNQPQHF. The CDR3 region has the DNA TGTGCCAGCAGTTTATACGGGACAGCTAGCAATCAGCCCCAGCATTTT.

This chain connects TRBV4-2 to TRBJ2-7, with D perhaps matching TRBD1 (6 bases). Deletions cut 5 bases from V and 3 bases from J, with 8 bases between. This CDR3 comprises 12 residues. Looked up from germline, CDR1 is LGHNA and CDR2 is YNFKEQ. CDR3 DNA sequence: TGTGCCAGCAGCTACAGGGACTACGAGCAGTACGTC. Amino acids: CASSYRDYEQYV.

This clone was recorded only once. The V gene is TRBV5-1, the J gene TRBJ1-4; perhaps TRBD1 as D (5 bases). The CDR3 has 14 residues. The V end was cut by 2 bases, the J end by 8 bases, with 13 bases between. Per the germline V gene, CDR1 is SGHRS and CDR2 is YFSETQ. The CDR3 loop reads CASSFGGGEEKLFF. The CDR3 DNA sequence: TGCGCCAGCAGCTTCGGGGGGGGAGAGGAAAAACTGTTTTTT.

The chain links TRBV5-1 to TRBJ2-7; 8 positions match TRBD2. The V gene end was trimmed by 6 bases and the J gene end by 3 bases; junction bases not matched to a gene: 5. The CDR3 consists of 13 residues. Germline-derived CDR1 and CDR2 are SGHRS and YFSETQ. The CDR3 nucleotides are TGCGCCAGCACGCTCCGGGGGGGCTACGAGCAGTACTTC. This encodes CASTLRGGYEQYF.

Comment on this clone: A junction boundary mismatches the germline segment, possibly from a read error. This chain uses TRBV7-7 with TRBJ2-7, with a weak D call TRBD1 (7 bases). Germline V lookup: CDR1 SSHAT, CDR2 FNYEAQ (reference sequence). This CDR3 is 13 amino acids long. CDR3: CASSSQGGYEQYF. The DNA for the CDR3 is TGTGCTAGCAGCTCTCAGGGGGGCTACGAGCAGTACTTC.

This clone was seen a handful of times. The chain has TRBV7-9 and TRBJ2-1; 12 bases match TRBD2. Unmatched junction bases numbered 6, after V lost 3 bases and J lost 9 bases. The CDR3 is made up of 15 amino acids. Germline V gene lookup returns CDR1 SEHNR and CDR2 FQNEAQ (reference sequence). The CDR3: CASSFLAGGLSEQFF. CDR3 in DNA: TGTGCCAGCAGCTTCCTAGCGGGGGGGCTAAGTGAGCAGTTCTTC.

The rearrangement joins TRBV7-8 to TRBJ2-7; tentatively, D is TRBD2 (6 bases). This CDR3 has 14 amino acids. Germline V gives CDR1 SGHVS, CDR2 FQNEAQ. The V end lost 5 bases, the J end lost 9 bases, and 20 bases lay between the germline ends. In DNA form, the CDR3 reads TGTGCCAGCAGCCCGAGGATAGGGGTCGGGGGGCAGTACTTC. It encodes CASSPRIGVGGQYF.

The chain links TRBV6-6 to TRBJ2-2; D is unresolved. V lost 6 bases, J lost 1 base, and 6 bases lay in between. CDR1 and CDR2 from the germline V gene are MNHNY and SVGAGI (reference sequence). CDR3 length: 13 residues. CDR3 amino acids: CASSQMNTGELFF. DNA of the CDR3: TGTGCCAGCAGCCAGATGAACACCGGGGAGCTGTTTTTT.

The chain couples TRBV6-5 to TRBJ1-6, with D possibly being TRBD1 (6 bases). CDR1 is MNHEY, CDR2 SVGAGI, per germline. The CDR3 sequence is 14 residues long. Trimming shortened V by 7 bases and J by 8 bases, and 15 bases separated the two germline ends. CDR3 sequence: CASNLGGLDSPLHF. As DNA, the CDR3 is TGTGCCAGCAATCTAGGGGGTCTAGATTCACCCCTCCACTTT.

The chain recombines TRBV19 with TRBJ2-1, with TRBD2 matching over 8 bases. The CDR3 extends over 14 amino acids. Trimming took 6 bases from V and 6 from J; bases not matched to a gene: 7. CDR1 LNHDA and CDR2 SQIVND come from the germline V gene (reference sequence). The CDR3 spells CASSRTSGLNEQFF. The DNA for the CDR3 is TGTGCCAGTAGCCGAACTAGCGGCCTCAATGAGCAGTTCTTC.

The chain carries TRBV5-4 and TRBJ1-1, with D unresolved. Germline CDR1 and CDR2: SGHNT and YYREEE (reference sequence). CDR3 length: 14 amino acids. Trimming left V 2 bases short and J 1 base short, with 9 bases between. CDR3 in amino acids: CASSFRVSNTEAFF. In DNA, the CDR3 is TGTGCCAGCAGCTTTAGAGTCTCGAACACTGAAGCTTTCTTT. The whole variable domain, filled in from reference TRBV5-4 and TRBJ1-1, reads ETGVTQSPTHLIKTRGQQVTLRCSSQSGHNTVSWYQQALGQGPQFIFQYYREEENGRGNFPPRFSGLQFPNYSSELNVNALELDDSALYLCASSFRVSNTEAFFGQGTRLTVV.

This chain joins TRBV29-1 and TRBJ1-2, with a tentative D call TRBD1 (5 bases). This CDR3 comprises 11 residues. From germline, CDR1 is SQVTM and CDR2 ANQGSEA. CDR3 coding DNA: TGCGGGGCGAATAGGGACTATGGCTACACCTTC. It encodes CGANRDYGYTF.

This clone has just a few counts. This chain connects TRBV6-6 to TRBJ1-1; the D gene is possibly TRBD1 (6 bases). The germline V gene encodes CDR1 MNHNY and CDR2 SVGAGI (reference sequence). V was cut by 6 bases and J by 4 bases, with 15 bases left in between. The CDR3 is 14 residues long. The CDR3 nucleotides are TGTGCCAGCAGACCCAACACAGGGAGCACTGAAGCTTTCTTT. It specifies CASRPNTGSTEAFF.

CDR3 loop: CASSQEVRTTNEKLFF. Written as DNA, the CDR3 is TGTGCCAGCAGCCAGGAGGTAAGAACAACTAATGAAAAACTGTTTTTT. The chain has TRBV14 and TRBJ1-4; D remains ambiguous. This CDR3 is 16 amino acids long. CDR1 is SGHDN and CDR2 is FVKESK in the germline V gene. The germline V and J ends were trimmed by 3 bases and 0 bases, with 11 bases remaining between them. The variable domain in full, with the rest retrieved from reference TRBV14 and TRBJ1-4, is EAGVTQFPSHSVIEKGQTVTLRCDPISGHDNLYWYRRVMGKEIKFLLHFVKESKQDESGMPNNRFLAERTGGTYSTLKVQPAELEDSGVYFCASSQEVRTTNEKLFFGSGTQLSVL.

The chain employs TRBV6-6 and TRBJ2-3, with 8 bases matching TRBD1. V lost 2 bases and J lost 1; bases outside the gene matches: 2. CDR3 length: 15 amino acids. The germline CDR1 and CDR2 sequences are MNHNY and SVGAGI (reference sequence). CDR3 residues: CASSYTQGGTDTQYF. The CDR3 DNA reads as TGTGCCAGCAGTTACACACAGGGGGGCACAGATACGCAGTATTTT.

The chain has TRBV11-2 and TRBJ1-1; 9 bases match TRBD1. Germline values: CDR1 SGHAT, CDR2 FQNNGV. The CDR3 is 15 residues long. With 5 bases clipped from V and 3 bases from J, the junction kept 7 bases outside the gene matches. For the CDR3, the DNA is TGTGCCAGCAGCCGTCCCGACAGGGGGGACACTGAAGCTTTCTTT. Its protein is CASSRPDRGDTEAFF. The variable domain in full, completed from reference TRBV11-2 and TRBJ1-1, reads EAGVAQSPRYKIIEKRQSVAFWCNPISGHATLYWYQQILGQGPKLLIQFQNNGVVDDSQLPKDRFSAERLKGVDSTLKIQPAKLEDSAVYLCASSRPDRGDTEAFFGQGTRLTVV.

The chain joins TRBV2 to TRBJ1-3; TRBD1 aligns across 8 bases. The trim removed 8 bases at V and 3 bases at J, leaving 6 bases unmatched. CDR1 and CDR2 from the germline V gene are SNHLY and FYNNEI. The CDR3 is made up of 14 amino acids. The DNA of the CDR3 is TGTGCCAGCGGACAGGGTGATTTTGGAAACACCATATATTTT. It codes for CASGQGDFGNTIYF.

The V gene is TRBV18, the J gene TRBJ1-1; perhaps TRBD1 as D (6 bases). The CDR3 spans 11 residues. From germline, CDR1 is KGHSH and CDR2 LQKENI. Trimming stripped 4 bases from V and 7 bases from J, with 7 bases between. Written as DNA, the CDR3 is TGTGCCAGCTCACAGGACAGTGAAGCTTTCTTT. Translated: CASSQDSEAFF. Together with reference TRBV18 and TRBJ1-1, the CDR3 gives the full variable domain: NAGVMQNPRHLVRRRGQEARLRCSPMKGHSHVYWYRQLPEEGLKFMVYLQKENIIDESGMPKERFSAEFPKEGPSILRIQQVVRGDSAAYFCASSQDSEAFFGQGTRLTVV.

The chain employs TRBV18 and TRBJ1-1; 8 bases fit TRBD1. The V gene end was trimmed by 3 bases and the J gene end by 5 bases; junction bases not matched to a gene: 2. Germline assignment: CDR1 KGHSH and CDR2 LQKENI. This CDR3 has 13 amino acids. The CDR3 region has the DNA TGTGCCAGCTCACCGGACAGGGAAACTGAAGCTTTCTTT. Its protein product is CASSPDRETEAFF.

This clone was seen more than once but under ten times. The chain combines TRBV6-1 with TRBJ1-5; 7 bases agree with TRBD1. Per germline, CDR1 MNHNS and CDR2 SASEGT. The CDR3 is 15 amino acids. Trimming took 5 bases from V and 2 from J; bases not matched to a gene: 6. The CDR3 sequence: CASSSTTGGNQPQHF. CDR3 sequence (DNA): TGTGCCAGCAGTAGTACTACAGGGGGCAATCAGCCCCAGCATTTT.

The chain joins TRBV7-9 to TRBJ2-7; a weak D match, TRBD2 (5 bases). CDR3 length: 14 residues. The ends were cut back, 5 bases at V and 6 bases at J, with 17 bases in the middle. Germline CDR1 reads SEHNR; CDR2 reads FQNEAQ (reference sequence). Here the CDR3 DNA reads TGTGCCAGCAGCCCCCGCTGGTCCGGGATCGAGCAGTACTTC. Translation: CASSPRWSGIEQYF.

As regards this clone: Different DNA sequences within this sample yield the same CDR3. CDR3 protein: CASSHYSGANVLTF. The CDR3 DNA follows: TGTGCCAGCAGCCATTACTCTGGGGCCAACGTCCTGACTTTC. The V call is TRBV14, the J call TRBJ2-6; no definite D call. Germline CDR1 reads SGHDN; CDR2 reads FVKESK. Trimming removed 3 bases at V and 0 bases at J, with 3 bases between. The CDR3 totals 14 residues.

This clone was detected a few times. The chain recombines TRBV6-5 with TRBJ1-2; TRBD1 matches at 9 bases. CDR1 MNHEY and CDR2 SVGAGI come from the germline V gene. With 5 bases clipped from V and 4 bases from J, the junction kept 8 bases outside the gene matches. This CDR3 is 15 amino acids long. DNA for the CDR3: TGTGCCAGCAGTACCACAGGGGGCGCGGGCTATGGCTACACCTTC. Protein: CASSTTGGAGYGYTF.

This clone was detected only a few times. The chain employs TRBV15 and TRBJ2-7; 9 bases agree with TRBD1. From germline, CDR1 is LNHNV and CDR2 YYDKDF (reference sequence). The V gene end was trimmed by 5 bases and the J gene end by 5 bases; junction bases not matched to a gene: 7. The CDR3 is 14 amino acids. DNA for the CDR3: TGTGCCACCAGCCCCCACAGGGGGCTCAACGAGCAGTACTTC. Encoded protein: CATSPHRGLNEQYF.

The chain combines TRBV7-9 with TRBJ1-4; perhaps TRBD1 as D (5 bases). The CDR3 runs 15 residues. Germline lookup yields CDR1 SEHNR and CDR2 FQNEAQ (reference sequence). V lost 2 bases, J lost 7 bases, and 14 bases lay in between. CDR3 amino acids: CASSLSAGRGEKLFF. For the CDR3, the DNA is TGTGCCAGCAGCTTAAGTGCAGGGAGGGGTGAAAAACTGTTTTTT.